These 27 T cell receptor beta chains were sequenced from one sample in a study of cytomegalovirus exposure and HLA in healthy donors. Primers: 60 Vbeta forward and 13 Jbeta reverse. TCRdb's table, derived via immunoSEQ multiplex PCR, lists solely in-frame clones and lacks some. The sample records over 200,000 clones, more than 70% being singletons. The specimen sequenced was PBMCs. Source of these receptors: a human donor in good health.

The rearrangement links TRBV6-5 to TRBJ1-2; 9 bases match TRBD1. The CDR3 runs 14 residues. In germline, CDR1 is MNHEY, CDR2 SVGAGI. V lost 6 bases and J lost 1; bases outside the gene matches: 3. The chain's CDR3 is CASSRQGDNYGYTF. The CDR3 coding sequence is TGTGCCAGCAGCCGACAGGGGGATAACTATGGCTACACCTTC.

The chain links TRBV28 to TRBJ1-3; D remains unclear. CDR3 length: 18 amino acids. Per the germline V gene, CDR1 is MDHEN and CDR2 is SYDVKM. Trimming removed 3 bases at V and 0 bases at J, with 18 bases between. CDR3 in amino acids: CASSFLLSGANSGNTIYF. The CDR3 coding sequence is TGTGCCAGCAGTTTTTTGCTATCTGGAGCCAACTCTGGAAACACCATATATTTT.

This chain joins TRBV6-4 and TRBJ2-3, with 7 bases matching TRBD2. Per germline, CDR1 MRHNA and CDR2 SNTAGT. V shed 0 bases and J 4 bases; nucleotides not matched to a gene: 16. The CDR3 spans 19 residues. In DNA, the CDR3 is TGTGCCAGCAGTGACTCGGATATATCCGGGAGGTCATTGGCAGATACGCAGTATTTT. Translated: CASSDSDISGRSLADTQYF.

This chain joins TRBV27 and TRBJ2-1; 8 nucleotides line up with TRBD2. Unmatched junction bases numbered 16, after V lost 6 bases and J lost 3 bases. CDR1 MNHEY and CDR2 SMNVEV come from the germline V gene (reference sequence). The CDR3 loop spans 18 amino acids. The chain's CDR3 is CASSPLTGGRWNYNEQFF. CDR3 nucleotide sequence: TGTGCCAGCAGCCCATTAACGGGGGGGAGGTGGAACTACAATGAGCAGTTCTTC.

The rearrangement uses TRBV7-3 and TRBJ2-5, with a weak D call TRBD1 (6 bases). With 3 bases removed from V and 4 bases from J, the gap between germline ends came to 9 bases. Germline CDR1 is SGHTA and CDR2 is FQGTGA. The CDR3 consists of 13 residues. The CDR3 sequence: CASSFDRRETQYF. The CDR3 bases are TGTGCCAGCAGCTTTGACAGGCGAGAGACCCAGTACTTC.

This chain connects TRBV19 to TRBJ1-5, with D possibly matching TRBD1 (5 bases). V lost 5 bases and J lost 4, with 9 bases in between. The CDR3 is 13 residues long. Germline CDR1 and CDR2: LNHDA and SQIVND (reference sequence). The DNA for the CDR3 is TGTGCCAGTAGTTCAAAGGGGAATCAGCCCCAGCATTTT. Its protein product is CASSSKGNQPQHF.

The V call is TRBV7-3, the J call TRBJ2-5, with D perhaps matching TRBD2 (5 bases). Trimming took off 1 base at V and 4 bases at J, with 7 bases between the two ends. The CDR3 is 13 amino acids. Looked up from germline, CDR1 is SGHTA and CDR2 is FQGTGA. The CDR3 here is CASSLRERETQYF. CDR3 sequence (DNA): TGTGCCAGCAGCTTAAGGGAGCGAGAGACCCAGTACTTC.

This chain joins TRBV5-1 and TRBJ1-1; the D gene is possibly TRBD1 (6 bases). The CDR3 has 14 amino acids. Trimming removed 4 bases at V and 6 bases at J, with 16 bases between. Germline-derived CDR1 and CDR2 are SGHRS and YFSETQ. The CDR3, as DNA: TGCGCCAGCAGCACAGGGTGGGGTAACCCTGAAGCTTTCTTT. Protein: CASSTGWGNPEAFF.

The chain recombines TRBV5-5 with TRBJ2-3, with D tentatively TRBD1 (6 bases). Trimming took 0 bases from V and 3 from J, leaving 11 bases between them. Per germline, CDR1 SGHKS and CDR2 YYEKEE (reference sequence). This CDR3 is 15 amino acids long. CDR3 DNA sequence: TGTGCCAGCAGCTTGGCCAGGGGCGGAACAGATACGCAGTATTTT. This gives the protein CASSLARGGTDTQYF.

The V gene is TRBV9, the J gene TRBJ2-5, with D possibly TRBD1 on 6 matching bases. This CDR3 is built from 14 residues. V lost 4 bases to trimming and J lost 3 bases, with 13 bases between them. Per germline, CDR1 SGDLS and CDR2 YYNGEE. The CDR3 is CASSPGEWKETQYF. The CDR3 DNA is TGTGCCAGCAGCCCAGGGGAGTGGAAAGAGACCCAGTACTTC.

The chain couples TRBV14 to TRBJ1-2; the D gene is possibly TRBD1 (6 bases). Germline V gene data show CDR1 as SGHDN and CDR2 as FVKESK. The V and J ends lost 4 bases and 2 bases respectively, with 8 bases between them. The CDR3 contains 13 residues. The CDR3 is CASSPGHNYGYTF. CDR3 DNA sequence: TGTGCCAGCAGCCCGGGACACAACTATGGCTACACCTTC.

Note on this clone: The junction does not match germline at one end; this may be a read error. The CDR3: CSSSRGGQGARWGEAFF. As DNA, the CDR3 is TGTTCCAGCAGCCGAGGAGGACAGGGGGCGCGTTGGGGGGAAGCTTTCTTT. This chain uses TRBV7-9 with TRBJ1-1, with 11 positions matching TRBD1. The CDR3 has 17 amino acids. The germline V gene encodes CDR1 SEHNR and CDR2 FQNEAQ (reference sequence).

The chain couples TRBV7-9 to TRBJ2-5; 15 positions match TRBD2. The assigned J gene may be wrong: the sequence end matches TRBJ2-7 better. CDR3 size: 15 residues. Germline-derived CDR1 and CDR2 are SEHNR and FQNEAQ (reference sequence). The CDR3 nucleotides are TGTGCCAGCAGCACGGGACTAGCGGGAGGATACGAGCAGTACTTC. It yields the protein CASSTGLAGGYEQYF.

This CDR3 is CASSVARSSYNEQFF. In DNA form, the CDR3 reads TGTGCCAGCAGCGTAGCCCGGAGCTCCTACAATGAGCAGTTCTTC. This chain joins TRBV9 and TRBJ2-1; D uncertain. The CDR3 is 15 residues long. CDR1 and CDR2 (germline): SGDLS, YYNGEE. Trimming left V 0 bases short and J 0 bases short, with 7 bases between. Supplemented by reference TRBV9 and TRBJ2-1, the full variable domain reads DSGVTQTPKHLITATGQRVTLRCSPRSGDLSVYWYQQSLDQGLQFLIQYYNGEERAKGNILERFSAQQFPDLHSELNLSSLELGDSALYFCASSVARSSYNEQFFGPGTRLTVL.

The gene calls are TRBV5-1 and TRBJ1-4; TRBD1 matches 10 bases. The CDR3 covers 15 residues. Germline loops: CDR1 SGHRS, CDR2 YFSETQ. J was trimmed by 7 bases and V by 0 bases; bases with no gene match: 3. CDR3 sequence: CASSLAGTGVEKLFF. In DNA, the CDR3 is TGCGCCAGCAGCTTGGCCGGGACAGGGGTTGAAAAACTGTTTTTT.

This chain joins TRBV29-1 and TRBJ1-1; D perhaps matches TRBD1 (5 bases). CDR1 is SQVTM and CDR2 is ANQGSEA in the germline V gene. The germline V and J ends were trimmed by 5 bases and 0 bases, with 16 bases remaining between them. The CDR3 sequence is 15 residues long. This CDR3 is CSVFRQPSMNTEAFF. Written as DNA, the CDR3 is TGCAGCGTTTTCCGACAGCCCTCTATGAACACTGAAGCTTTCTTT.

This rearrangement joins TRBV27 to TRBJ2-7, with 14 bases lining up with TRBD2. CDR3 length equals 14 residues. V shed 5 bases and J 6 bases; nucleotides not matched to a gene: 3. Germline-derived CDR1 and CDR2 are MNHEY and SMNVEV (reference sequence). DNA for the CDR3: TGTGCCAGCAGTCCAGGACTAGCGGGAGGCGAGCAGTACTTC. It yields the protein CASSPGLAGGEQYF.

The chain carries TRBV7-3 and TRBJ1-4; 11 bases align to TRBD1. Germline values: CDR1 SGHTA, CDR2 FQGTGA. The CDR3 contains 16 residues. Trimming took 4 bases from V and 7 from J; bases not matched to a gene: 8. The DNA for the CDR3 is TGTGCCAGCAGCTCCCGGCGGACAGGGGGCTTTGAAAAACTGTTTTTT. Its protein product is CASSSRRTGGFEKLFF.

The V gene is TRBV4-1, the J gene TRBJ2-1; D is unresolved. The CDR3 is made up of 13 amino acids. Trimming left V 1 base short and J 8 bases short, with 9 bases between. In germline, CDR1 is MGHRA, CDR2 YSYEKL. CDR3 region: CASSQGPADEQFF. As DNA, the CDR3 is TGCGCCAGCAGCCAAGGGCCCGCCGATGAGCAGTTCTTC.

The gene calls are TRBV27 and TRBJ2-1; D possibly corresponds to TRBD2 (5 bases). The V gene's germline CDR1 is MNHEY and CDR2 SMNVEV (reference sequence). Trimming pared 6 bases from V and 8 bases from J, leaving 20 bases between. The CDR3 is made up of 15 amino acids. CDR3 in amino acids: CASRPVDPGGDEQFF. The CDR3 nucleotides read TGTGCCAGCAGACCTGTTGACCCAGGAGGCGATGAGCAGTTCTTC.

In its sample, this clone was seen once. The chain couples TRBV4-1 to TRBJ2-1; the D gene is possibly TRBD2 (6 bases). The CDR3 is 16 residues long. Trimming cost V 0 bases and J 1 base, with 10 bases left between them. The germline gives CDR1 MGHRA, CDR2 YSYEKL. CDR3 amino acids: CASSQEGLSSYNEQFF. The CDR3 DNA follows: TGCGCCAGCAGCCAAGAGGGACTGTCGTCCTACAATGAGCAGTTCTTC.

V gene TRBV27 combines with J gene TRBJ1-1; TRBD1 agrees at 8 bases. Per the germline V gene, CDR1 is MNHEY and CDR2 is SMNVEV (reference sequence). This CDR3 contains 17 residues. Losses at the gene ends were 5 bases for V and 1 base for J; bases not matched to a gene: 12. CDR3 residues: CASSAFIRGQRNTEAFF. The CDR3 DNA follows: TGTGCCAGCAGTGCCTTTATCAGGGGGCAAAGGAACACTGAAGCTTTCTTT.

The chain carries TRBV9 and TRBJ2-1; no clear D. The CDR3 loop spans 11 amino acids. The ends were cut back, 7 bases at V and 3 bases at J, with 5 bases in the middle. The germline V gene has CDR1 SGDLS and CDR2 YYNGEE. The CDR3 DNA reads as TGTGCCAGCGGGCTCTACAATGAGCAGTTCTTC. Translating it yields CASGLYNEQFF.

This chain joins TRBV15 and TRBJ2-7; TRBD2 agrees at 8 bases. CDR1 and CDR2 from the germline V gene are LNHNV and YYDKDF (reference sequence). CDR3 size: 15 residues. V dropped 1 base and J dropped 3; count of bases not matched to a gene: 5. In DNA form, the CDR3 reads TGTGCCACCAGCAGAGGAGCGGGAGCCTACTACGAGCAGTACTTC. As protein: CATSRGAGAYYEQYF.

The chain carries TRBV27 and TRBJ1-2; TRBD1 agrees at 8 bases. The CDR3 consists of 15 residues. Unmatched junction bases numbered 8, after V lost 2 bases and J lost 6 bases. CDR1 and CDR2 (germline): MNHEY, SMNVEV (reference sequence). The CDR3 spells CASSLTPGGANGYTF. The DNA for the CDR3 is TGTGCCAGCAGTTTAACCCCAGGGGGCGCGAATGGCTACACCTTC.

The chain combines TRBV5-5 with TRBJ2-7, with 7 bases lining up with TRBD1. V shed 4 bases, J shed 3 bases, and the junction held 10 bases outside the gene matches. Germline lookup yields CDR1 SGHKS and CDR2 YYEKEE (reference sequence). CDR3 length equals 15 residues. Here the CDR3 reads CASSRQGGVDYEQYF. The CDR3 DNA follows: TGTGCCAGCAGCCGACAGGGTGGGGTGGACTACGAGCAGTACTTC.

The chain carries TRBV19 and TRBJ1-2, with 10 bases identical to TRBD1. The CDR3 loop spans 16 amino acids. With 10 bases clipped from V and 0 bases from J, the junction kept 11 bases outside the gene matches. CDR1 and CDR2 (germline): LNHDA, SQIVND (reference sequence). CDR3 amino acids: CATAWDRGVANYGYTF. The CDR3 DNA follows: TGTGCCACCGCCTGGGACAGGGGAGTAGCTAACTATGGCTACACCTTC.